One sample yielded the 23 T cell receptor beta chains listed below, sequenced in a study of vaccination effects on CD4 cells after COVID-19. Following 10 days of culture, CD4+ T cells were isolated. No antigen has been identified for these receptors. Profiling relied on immunoSEQ multiplex PCR, and the TCRdb table lists in-frame clones only, not all of them. Here the sample spans about 48,000 clones, 50% to 80% being singletons. Material: CD4+ T cells from PBMCs cultured without peptide, obtained before COVID-19 vaccination. These receptors came from a human donor who received a COVID-19 vaccine.

The chain is built from TRBV15 and TRBJ1-5, with D unresolved. The germline V gene has CDR1 LNHNV and CDR2 YYDKDF (reference sequence). The V gene lost 5 bases and the J gene lost 3 bases, with 5 bases spanning the gap. The CDR3 contains 12 residues. CDR3 residues: CATSPYNQPQHF. The CDR3 DNA reads as TGTGCCACCAGCCCCTACAATCAGCCCCAGCATTTT.

The chain links TRBV6-5 to TRBJ1-5, with TRBD1 as a possible D gene (5 bases). Germline V gives CDR1 MNHEY, CDR2 SVGAGI. Trimming took off 5 bases at V and 0 bases at J, with 8 bases between the two ends. There are 14 residues in the CDR3. CDR3 DNA: TGTGCCAGCAGTCGACAGCATAGCAATCAGCCCCAGCATTTT. Its translation is CASSRQHSNQPQHF.

The rearrangement uses TRBV6-2 or TRBV6-3 and TRBJ2-7, with 8 positions matching TRBD1. The CDR3 extends over 18 amino acids. CDR1 is MNHEY and CDR2 is SVGEGT in the germline V gene. J lost 0 bases, V lost 6 bases, and 16 bases had no gene match. CDR3 loop: CASSPTGIRQGNSYEQYF. DNA for the CDR3: TGTGCCAGCAGCCCGACTGGAATACGACAGGGGAACTCCTACGAGCAGTACTTC.

This rearrangement joins TRBV30 to TRBJ1-2; unclear D gene. The germline V gene has CDR1 GTSNPN and CDR2 SVGIG (reference sequence). The V and J ends lost 3 bases and 1 base respectively, with 15 bases between them. The CDR3 contains 15 residues. The CDR3 region is CAWRSLPGVNYGYTF. The CDR3 nucleotides read TGTGCCTGGAGATCCCTCCCTGGGGTTAACTATGGCTACACCTTC.

The chain employs TRBV3-1 (or the pseudogene TRBV3-2) and TRBJ2-2; D not resolved. The germline V and J ends were trimmed by 2 bases and 5 bases, with 12 bases remaining between them. From germline, CDR1 is LGHDT and CDR2 YNNKEL (reference sequence). The CDR3 has 15 residues. The CDR3 spells CASSQIAGTTGELFF. CDR3 coding DNA: TGTGCCAGCAGCCAAATTGCCGGCACAACCGGGGAGCTGTTTTTT.

The chain has TRBV29-1 and TRBJ2-7, with 8 bases that match TRBD2. This CDR3 is 14 amino acids long. CDR1 is SQVTM, CDR2 ANQGSEA, per germline. Trimming took 7 bases from V and 3 from J; bases not matched to a gene: 11. CDR3 in amino acids: CSALGGGNLYEQYF. CDR3 DNA: TGCAGCGCTCTCGGGGGGGGAAACCTCTACGAGCAGTACTTC.

As DNA, the CDR3 is TGTGCCAGTAGTATAGTAGCGGGAGTCTACGAGCAGTACTTC. Its protein is CASSIVAGVYEQYF. This rearrangement joins TRBV19 to TRBJ2-7; the match to TRBD2 covers 9 bases. V shed 1 base and J 3 bases; nucleotides not matched to a gene: 1. This CDR3 is 14 amino acids long. Germline values: CDR1 LNHDA, CDR2 SQIVND (reference sequence).

This clone has a handful of counts. CDR3 nucleotides: TGTGCCATCGGCAGGGGGCGAATTAACGAGCAGTACTTC. Its protein product is CAIGRGRINEQYF. The chain couples TRBV27 to TRBJ2-7, with 8 bases aligning to TRBD1. Germline V gene sequence: CDR1 MNHEY, CDR2 SMNVEV (reference sequence). The CDR3 is made up of 13 amino acids. Trimming at V came to 10 bases and at J to 5 bases, leaving 10 bases not matched to a gene.

The chain couples TRBV5-5 to TRBJ2-3, with 10 bases identical to TRBD1. The CDR3 has 15 residues. Germline V gives CDR1 SGHKS, CDR2 YYEKEE (reference sequence). Trimming took 4 bases from V and 3 from J; bases not matched to a gene: 5. The CDR3 region is CASSPWTGGTDTQYF. The CDR3 region has the DNA TGTGCCAGCAGCCCCTGGACAGGGGGTACAGATACGCAGTATTTT.

This sequence joins TRBV19 and TRBJ1-5; TRBD1 matches 7 bases. The junction had 8 bases not matched to a gene; V was cut back by 7 bases and J by 5 bases. Germline CDR1 and CDR2: LNHDA and SQIVND (reference sequence). This CDR3 has 14 residues. Here the CDR3 reads CASNRGNMYQPQHF. The CDR3 DNA follows: TGTGCCAGTAACAGGGGAAATATGTATCAGCCCCAGCATTTT.

Concerning this clone itself: The germline gene is not matched at one end of the junction; a read error may be the cause. The CDR3 sequence: CASSMGQAMTGGF. CDR3 sequence (DNA): TGTGCCAGTAGTATGGGCCAGGCTATGACTGGGGGCTTC. The rearrangement links TRBV19 to TRBJ1-2; perhaps TRBD1 as D (5 bases). The CDR3 contains 13 residues. Germline CDR1 reads LNHDA; CDR2 reads SQIVND (reference sequence).

V gene TRBV5-1 combines with J gene TRBJ2-3; 9 bases match TRBD2. This CDR3 has 14 amino acids. The germline V gene has CDR1 SGHRS and CDR2 YFSETQ. Trimming removed 4 bases from V and 5 bases from J; junction bases left unmatched: 5. The CDR3 reads CASSASGTVDTQYF. Written as DNA, the CDR3 is TGCGCCAGCAGCGCTAGCGGGACGGTAGATACGCAGTATTTT.

This chain uses TRBV5-1 with TRBJ2-4, with a weak D call TRBD2 (5 bases). Trimming took off 0 bases at V and 2 bases at J, with 9 bases between the two ends. The CDR3 sequence is 15 residues long. Germline V gene lookup returns CDR1 SGHRS and CDR2 YFSETQ. The CDR3 sequence: CASSLVGVTKNIQYF. CDR3 coding DNA: TGCGCCAGCAGCTTGGTCGGGGTGACCAAAAACATTCAGTACTTC.

This chain uses TRBV3-1 (or the pseudogene TRBV3-2) with TRBJ2-7; the match to TRBD1 covers 9 bases. Germline assignment: CDR1 LGHDT and CDR2 YNNKEL (reference sequence). The J segment lost 5 bases and the V segment lost 5 bases, leaving 10 bases of the junction unmatched. The CDR3 totals 15 residues. The CDR3 bases are TGTGCCAGCAGCGCCTCCGGGACAGGGTCCCACGAGCAGTACTTC. This gives the protein CASSASGTGSHEQYF.

The chain carries TRBV12-3 or TRBV12-4 and TRBJ1-1; no firm D call. There are 13 residues in the CDR3. Trimming stripped 7 bases from V and 3 bases from J, with 12 bases between. CDR3 coding DNA: TGTGCCAGCACCCACCTAAGGGACACTGAAGCTTTCTTT. This codes for CASTHLRDTEAFF.

The chain is built from TRBV21-1 and TRBJ1-1. TRBV21-1 is listed as a pseudogene. This CDR3 spans 15 amino acids. The CDR3 spells CASSKGVGENTEAFF. The CDR3 nucleotides read TGTGCCAGCAGCAAGGGGGTGGGTGAGAACACTGAAGCTTTCTTT.

In its sample, this clone was seen a few times. The chain carries TRBV10-3 and TRBJ1-2; no definite D call. The CDR3 is 14 residues long. Germline values: CDR1 ENHRY, CDR2 SYGVKD. The V end lost 4 bases, the J end lost 4 bases, and 13 bases lay between the germline ends. The CDR3 is CAISVRQDSYGYTF. CDR3 DNA sequence: TGTGCCATCAGTGTCCGGCAGGATAGCTATGGCTACACCTTC.

This chain links TRBV18 with TRBJ2-5, with 15 nucleotides matching TRBD2. The CDR3 has 16 residues. The V segment lost 0 bases and the J segment 5 bases; nucleotides outside the gene matches: 1. From germline, CDR1 is KGHSH and CDR2 LQKENI. CDR3 DNA: TGTGCCAGCTCACCACCCGGACTAGCGGGGGGGGAGACCCAGTACTTC. Translating gives CASSPPGLAGGETQYF.

The chain uses TRBV4-3 and TRBJ1-1; 7 bases match TRBD1. There are 14 residues in the CDR3. Per the germline V gene, CDR1 is LGHNA and CDR2 is YSLEER. V was pared by 0 bases and J by 7 bases, with 5 bases of the junction left unmatched. The CDR3 reads CASSQDIWDSEAFF. In DNA form, the CDR3 reads TGCGCCAGCAGCCAAGACATTTGGGACAGTGAAGCTTTCTTT.

The V gene is TRBV5-6, the J gene TRBJ1-2; no clear D. Germline-derived CDR1 and CDR2 are SGHDT and YYEEEE. V was trimmed by 1 base and J by 0 bases, leaving 10 bases between them. The CDR3 has 15 residues. CDR3 loop: CASSLFTAANYGYTF. CDR3 bases: TGTGCCAGCAGCTTGTTTACAGCTGCTAACTATGGCTACACCTTC.

V gene TRBV28 combines with J gene TRBJ2-7; TRBD1 aligns across 8 bases. The CDR3 loop spans 12 amino acids. The V and J ends lost 6 bases and 2 bases, in that order; junction bases with no gene match: 0. The germline CDR1 and CDR2 sequences are MDHEN and SYDVKM. The CDR3 is CASRQGAYEQYF. CDR3 sequence (DNA): TGTGCCAGCAGACAGGGGGCCTACGAGCAGTACTTC.

This chain connects TRBV28 to TRBJ1-4; 7 bases align to TRBD1. V shed 6 bases, J shed 0 bases, and the junction held 4 bases outside the gene matches. CDR1 is MDHEN and CDR2 is SYDVKM in the germline V gene. The CDR3 has 15 amino acids. In DNA form, the CDR3 reads TGTGCCAGCAGAGGGACAGACGCAACTAATGAAAAACTGTTTTTT. The encoded protein is CASRGTDATNEKLFF.

V and J are TRBV4-2 and TRBJ1-2; 10 positions match TRBD1. The CDR3 has 14 residues. The V and J ends lost 4 bases and 8 bases, in that order; junction bases with no gene match: 7. The germline gives CDR1 LGHNA, CDR2 YNFKEQ. DNA of the CDR3: TGTGCCAGCAGCCGGGACAGGGGATCGAGGGGCTACACCTTC. This sequence encodes CASSRDRGSRGYTF.